This T cell receptor (beta chain) emerged from a study of blood T cell repertoires in COVID-19. Study details: Sites in the United States, Italy and Spain provided acute and convalescent COVID-19 samples.

V was pared by 2 bases and J by 4 bases, with 5 bases of the junction left unmatched. Germline lookup yields CDR1 MDHEN and CDR2 SYDVKM. This CDR3 has 15 amino acids. Per the authors' pipeline: Scientists estimated how many nucleated cells there were by amplifying reference gene primers. The table came from immunoSEQ multiplex PCR; TCRdb's copy has only in-frame clones and leaves some out. V, J and clone size were drawn from that table, and D and trimming were deduced from the DNA. The table shows about 170,000 clones, with over 70% occurring only once. Participants came from roughly 23 US areas, aged roughly 18 to 89 years. Self-reported history from a screening survey and questionnaire set each donor's cohort.

Sequenced sample: PBMCs or T cells enriched from blood (not recorded which). The sequence was collected from a woman in her forties or fifties in a cohort exposed to, infected with or recovered from COVID-19 (not recorded which). The rearrangement joins TRBV28 to TRBJ1-1, with 9 bases that match TRBD1. The CDR3 region has the DNA TGTGCCAGCAGTTTAGCCCTGGGACAGGGCACTGAAGCTTTCTTT. Residues: CASSLALGQGTEAFF.